Below are 29 T cell receptor beta chains sequenced from a single sample in a study of response to subunit inactivated influenza vaccine. Using its own MiXCR run on the RT-PCR reads, TCRdb lists one record per CDR3 protein. The sample lists about 540,000 distinct CDR3 sequences; roughly 25% were seen once. These same records also appear under a second study, on T cells expressing NK-cell markers. That paper adds: Researchers built TCR beta cDNA using 5'RACE template switching with UMIs.

The specimen comprised CD4+ T cells sorted from PBMCs, sampled 12 days after vaccination. The receptor set was obtained from a man in his forties or fifties who received an inactivated influenza vaccine.

This clonotype was picked up many times. The chain recombines TRBV29-1 with TRBJ2-3, with 11 bases fitting TRBD2. Germline trimming cut 3 bases from V and 5 bases from J; bases unmatched to any gene: 7. Germline CDR1 SQVTM, CDR2 ANQGSEA. The CDR3 extends over 15 amino acids. CDR3 in amino acids: CSVEELAGERDTQYF. In nucleotides, the CDR3 is TGCAGCGTTGAGGAACTAGCGGGAGAGAGAGATACGCAGTATTTT.

This chain uses TRBV20-1 with TRBJ2-5, with 13 positions matching TRBD2. Germline V lookup: CDR1 DFQATT, CDR2 SNEGSKA (reference sequence). There are 17 residues in the CDR3. Here the CDR3 DNA reads TGCAGACCTACACAGCTCGGGACTAGCGGGGCTCAAGAGACCCAGTACTTC. Encoded protein: CRPTQLGTSGAQETQYF.

This clonotype was counted a few times. The chain couples TRBV6-2 or TRBV6-3 to TRBJ1-5; maybe TRBD1 (6 bases). Trimming pared 6 bases from V and 2 bases from J, leaving 26 bases between. The germline CDR1 and CDR2 sequences are MNHEY and SVGEGT. The CDR3 covers 19 residues. The CDR3: CASRTNLKRGAGGNQPQHF. The CDR3 DNA follows: TGTGCCAGCAGAACTAACCTCAAACGAGGGGCAGGGGGCAATCAGCCCCAGCATTTT.

This clonotype was seen only a few times. The gene calls are TRBV20-1 and TRBJ1-5; D is unclear. Germline V gene sequence: CDR1 DFQATT, CDR2 SNEGSKA (reference sequence). The CDR3 has 13 residues. Trimming cost V 3 bases and J 4 bases, with 10 bases left between them. The CDR3 DNA reads TGCAGTGCTAGTAGGGCAGAGAATCAGCCCCAGCATTTT. It translates to CSASRAENQPQHF.

The rearrangement joins TRBV29-1 to TRBJ2-1; TRBD2 matches 7 bases. This CDR3 region has 13 residues. J lost 12 bases, V lost 2 bases, and 10 bases had no gene match. Germline V gives CDR1 SQVTM, CDR2 ANQGSEA. This chain's CDR3 is CSVESVAGAPQFF. In DNA form, the CDR3 reads TGCAGCGTTGAATCCGTGGCGGGAGCCCCGCAGTTCTTC.

The V gene is TRBV10-3, the J gene TRBJ2-7, with 7 nucleotides matching TRBD2. The V gene's germline CDR1 is ENHRY and CDR2 SYGVKD. There are 15 residues in the CDR3. V gave up 3 bases and J gave up 4 bases; unmatched junction bases: 9. CDR3 protein: CAISEGGRGLYEQYF. DNA of the CDR3: TGTGCCATCAGTGAAGGAGGGAGGGGACTATACGAGCAGTACTTC.

This clonotype was seen a handful of times. As DNA, the CDR3 is TGTGCCAGCACCCTTATTTGGTATCAGGGGGAGGGCTCCTACAATGAGCAGTTCTTC. Translated: CASTLIWYQGEGSYNEQFF. The chain couples TRBV5-6 to TRBJ2-1; perhaps D is TRBD1 or TRBD2 (7 bases each). Trimming removed 6 bases from V and 0 bases from J, with 25 bases in between. Germline values: CDR1 SGHDT, CDR2 YYEEEE. The CDR3 is made up of 19 amino acids.

Points on this clonotype: An end of the junction differs from the germline gene, which may be a read error. The chain employs TRBV11-2 and TRBJ2-5; 10 nucleotides align to TRBD1. The CDR3 has 15 amino acids. The germline gives CDR1 SGHAT, CDR2 FQNNGV. CDR3 sequence: CASSLETGTGVLGSF. DNA of the CDR3: TGTGCCAGCAGCTTAGAAACCGGGACAGGGGTTTTGGGGAGCTTC.

The chain recombines TRBV9 with TRBJ2-3; 10 positions agree with TRBD1. Unmatched junction bases numbered 7, after V lost 3 bases and J lost 6 bases. Germline loops: CDR1 SGDLS, CDR2 YYNGEE. The CDR3 runs to 15 residues. The chain's CDR3 is CASSAGTGVQDTQYF. The CDR3 nucleotides read TGTGCCAGCAGCGCCGGGACAGGGGTACAGGATACGCAGTATTTT.

V is TRBV6-1 and J is TRBJ1-4; D possibly corresponds to TRBD1 (5 bases). The germline V gene encodes CDR1 MNHNS and CDR2 SASEGT. The CDR3 consists of 15 residues. V was trimmed by 4 bases and J by 4 bases, leaving 13 bases between them. CDR3 in amino acids: CASSGWDGRNEKLFF. In DNA, the CDR3 is TGTGCCAGCAGTGGATGGGACGGTCGTAATGAAAAACTGTTTTTT.

The genes are TRBV29-1 and TRBJ2-5; D is possibly TRBD1 (5 bases). Germline V CDR1 and CDR2: SQVTM, ANQGSEA. The CDR3 is made up of 13 amino acids. Trimming left V 6 bases short and J 4 bases short, with 15 bases between. The CDR3 region has the DNA TGCAGCGTGGTCTTGGCAGGGCGAGAGACCCAGTACTTC. Amino acids: CSVVLAGRETQYF. Based on the CDR3 plus reference TRBV29-1 and TRBJ2-5, the full variable domain is SAVISQKPSRDICQRGTSLTIQCQVDSQVTMMFWYRQQPGQSLTLIATANQGSEATYESGFVIDKFPISRPNLTFSTLTVSNMSPEDSSIYLCSVVLAGRETQYFGPGTRLLVL.

This chain joins TRBV4-2 and TRBJ2-1; 7 positions agree with TRBD1. After removal of 1 base from V and 4 bases from J, the junction contained 7 bases not matched to a gene. In germline, CDR1 is LGHNA, CDR2 YNFKEQ. The CDR3 totals 16 residues. The DNA of the CDR3 is TGTGCCAGCAGCCAAGGAGGCCTCAGGGGGTACAATGAGCAGTTCTTC. It yields the protein CASSQGGLRGYNEQFF.

This clonotype has a handful of counts. The V call is TRBV10-3, the J call TRBJ2-1; 10 bases are shared with TRBD2. The CDR3 runs 15 residues. Germline-derived CDR1 and CDR2 are ENHRY and SYGVKD. V lost 11 bases and J lost 0; bases outside the gene matches: 7. The CDR3 coding sequence is TGTGCCGTAGCTAGCGGGGGTAGCTCCTACAATGAGCAGTTCTTC. This gives the protein CAVASGGSSYNEQFF.

In DNA form, the CDR3 reads TGTGCCAGCAGTCCGCGATCACTTGGTACCGGGGAGCTGTTTTTT. This encodes CASSPRSLGTGELFF. The chain is built from TRBV7-2 and TRBJ2-2; D ambiguous. Germline CDR1 and CDR2: SGHTA and FQGNSA. The V end was cut by 6 bases, the J end by 5 bases, with 16 bases between. There are 15 residues in the CDR3.

This clonotype was counted a few times. The chain carries TRBV20-1 and TRBJ1-2, with D maybe TRBD1 (6 bases). Germline loops: CDR1 DFQATT, CDR2 SNEGSKA (reference sequence). The CDR3 sequence is 13 residues long. The ends were cut back, 4 bases at V and 0 bases at J, with 9 bases in the middle. CDR3 DNA sequence: TGCAGTGCTAAAGCAGGGGCTAACTATGGCTACACCTTC. Its translation: CSAKAGANYGYTF.

This clonotype was detected many times. The V and J genes are TRBV6-5 and TRBJ2-7; D might be TRBD2 (5 bases). CDR1 MNHEY and CDR2 SVGAGI come from the germline V gene. The ends were cut back, 0 bases at V and 2 bases at J, with 8 bases in the middle. This CDR3 is built from 14 residues. The CDR3 DNA follows: TGTGCCAGCAGTTACTCGGACGGGACCTACGAGCAGTACTTC. Translated: CASSYSDGTYEQYF.

V gene TRBV12-3 or TRBV12-4 combines with J gene TRBJ2-1; D is uncertain. Deletions cut 7 bases from V and 0 bases from J, with 13 bases between. CDR3 length: 15 residues. The CDR3 region is CASTMGRSSYNEQFF. For the CDR3, the DNA is TGTGCCAGCACCATGGGCCGGAGCTCCTACAATGAGCAGTTCTTC.

Only a few counts were recorded for this clonotype. The J gene is TRBJ2-3, the V gene TRBV6-2 or TRBV6-3, with 7 bases identical to TRBD2. The CDR3 length is 16 residues. Looked up from germline, CDR1 is MNHEY and CDR2 is SVGEGT. Germline trimming cut 3 bases from V and 0 bases from J; bases unmatched to any gene: 6. The CDR3 sequence is CASSYVVGGSTDTQYF. In DNA, the CDR3 is TGTGCCAGCAGTTATGTTGTGGGGGGGAGCACAGATACGCAGTATTTT.

This clonotype has just a few counts. This chain joins TRBV28 and TRBJ2-7, with D possibly TRBD2 on 5 matching bases. The CDR3 is 14 amino acids. The ends were cut back, 8 bases at V and 0 bases at J, with 14 bases in the middle. Germline V gene data show CDR1 as MDHEN and CDR2 as SYDVKM. The CDR3 DNA follows: TGTGCCAGCCTAGCTGTCGGCCGCTCCTACGAGCAGTACTTC. Protein product: CASLAVGRSYEQYF.

In its sample, this clonotype is medium-sized. The chain couples TRBV7-9 to TRBJ2-5; the match to TRBD1 covers 7 bases. The CDR3 has 14 residues. Losses at the gene ends were 5 bases for V and 0 bases for J; bases not matched to a gene: 3. The V gene's germline CDR1 is SEHNR and CDR2 FQNEAQ (reference sequence). CDR3 in amino acids: CASSRGQNQETQYF. The DNA for the CDR3 is TGTGCCAGCAGCCGGGGACAGAACCAAGAGACCCAGTACTTC.

This chain uses TRBV4-3 with TRBJ1-4; D is perhaps TRBD1 (5 bases). Germline loops: CDR1 LGHNA, CDR2 YSLEER. The V gene lost 1 base and the J gene lost 4 bases, with 16 bases spanning the gap. This CDR3 spans 17 amino acids. This CDR3 reads CASSQGSGGDGNEKLFF. CDR3 DNA: TGCGCCAGCAGCCAAGGGTCGGGGGGAGATGGTAATGAAAAACTGTTTTTT.

The sample holds a few counts of this clonotype. The chain links TRBV30 to TRBJ2-5; the D gene is possibly TRBD1 (5 bases). Germline loops: CDR1 GTSNPN, CDR2 SVGIG (reference sequence). The CDR3 sequence is 13 residues long. Trimming shortened V by 5 bases and J by 1 base, and 11 bases separated the two germline ends. DNA for the CDR3: TGTGCCTGGGACAGACACTTCCAAGAGACCCAGTACTTC. It codes for CAWDRHFQETQYF. Full variable domain (outside the CDR3, taken from reference TRBV30 and TRBJ2-5): SQTIHQWPATLVQPVGSPLSLECTVEGTSNPNLYWYRQAAGRGLQLLFYSVGIGQISSEVPQNLSASRPQDRQFILSSKKLLLSDSGFYLCAWDRHFQETQYFGPGTRLLVL.

To note about this clonotype: A clone one base away is much larger, so this may be a read error. Without the conserved terminal phenylalanine or tryptophan, this CDR3 likely stems from a read error. V and J are TRBV18 and TRBJ2-3, with D unresolved. The CDR3 runs to 12 residues. The V end was cut by 2 bases, the J end by 2 bases, with 2 bases between. Germline V gives CDR1 KGHSH, CDR2 LQKENI. CDR3 in DNA: TGTGCCAGCTCACCAGACACAGATACGCAGTATATT. Translating gives CASSPDTDTQYI.

The chain is built from TRBV29-1 and TRBJ2-7; D is undetermined. The CDR3 has 12 residues. Germline V lookup: CDR1 SQVTM, CDR2 ANQGSEA. The V end lost 0 bases, the J end lost 5 bases, and 8 bases lay between the germline ends. The CDR3 spells CSVEESLHEQYF. The CDR3 DNA sequence: TGCAGCGTTGAAGAGAGCCTTCACGAGCAGTACTTC.

This clonotype was observed a few times. This rearrangement joins TRBV11-2 to TRBJ1-2; the match to TRBD1 covers 7 bases. The V segment lost 0 bases and the J segment 5 bases; nucleotides outside the gene matches: 12. This CDR3 is built from 17 residues. In germline, CDR1 is SGHAT, CDR2 FQNNGV. The CDR3 DNA reads TGTGCCAGCAGCTTAGACAGGGGGAAGTTTGGAATGTATGGCTACACCTTC. Residues: CASSLDRGKFGMYGYTF.

This clonotype was observed a few times. V is TRBV12-3 or TRBV12-4 and J is TRBJ2-7; TRBD1 matches 10 bases. The J segment lost 5 bases and the V segment lost 5 bases, leaving 9 bases of the junction unmatched. The CDR3 extends over 15 amino acids. CDR3 sequence (DNA): TGTGCCAGCAGTGGGGGACAGGGGTCGGGAGACGAGCAGTACTTC. It translates to CASSGGQGSGDEQYF.

This clonotype was picked up many times. The chain has TRBV12-3 or TRBV12-4 and TRBJ2-7; 10 positions match TRBD1. The CDR3 length is 14 residues. The J segment lost 6 bases and the V segment lost 4 bases, leaving 6 bases of the junction unmatched. The CDR3 protein is CASSSGTGASEQYF. The CDR3 nucleotides are TGTGCCAGCAGTTCCGGGACAGGGGCCTCCGAGCAGTACTTC.

This clonotype appeared many times. J is TRBJ2-7 and V is TRBV7-2; 9 bases line up with TRBD1. The germline V gene has CDR1 SGHTA and CDR2 FQGNSA. The V and J ends lost 5 bases and 2 bases, in that order; junction bases with no gene match: 4. CDR3 length equals 14 residues. In nucleotides, the CDR3 is TGTGCCAGCAGCAAAACAGGGGGCCCCTACGAGCAGTACTTC. Its protein is CASSKTGGPYEQYF.

This clonotype appeared many times. The chain is built from TRBV15 and TRBJ2-7; 7 bases line up with TRBD2. The germline CDR1 and CDR2 sequences are LNHNV and YYDKDF (reference sequence). Trimming removed 0 bases from V and 0 bases from J; junction bases left unmatched: 2. This CDR3 has 15 amino acids. The CDR3 spells CATSRETSDSYEQYF. In DNA form, the CDR3 reads TGTGCCACCAGCAGAGAAACTAGCGACTCCTACGAGCAGTACTTC.